These 14 T cell receptor beta chains were all obtained from the same sample, sequenced in a study of blood T cell repertoires in COVID-19. TCRdb's copy holds only in-frame clones and misses some; the assay was immunoSEQ multiplex PCR. The sample contains about 480,000 clones, 85% to 90% of which appear only once. Sequencing was performed on PBMCs or T cells enriched from blood (not recorded which). These receptors all come from a woman aged 40-49 years who had recovered from COVID-19.

The chain has TRBV19 and TRBJ1-2; 8 bases line up with TRBD1. V lost 3 bases and J lost 2; bases outside the gene matches: 5. Germline lookup yields CDR1 LNHDA and CDR2 SQIVND (reference sequence). The CDR3 runs to 15 residues. This CDR3 is CASSIANRGNYGYTF. The CDR3 nucleotides read TGTGCCAGTAGTATTGCGAACAGGGGGAACTATGGCTACACCTTC.

The chain uses TRBV19 and TRBJ2-2, with a tentative D call TRBD2 (5 bases). The CDR3 sequence is 15 residues long. Germline V gene lookup returns CDR1 LNHDA and CDR2 SQIVND (reference sequence). Trimming removed 3 bases from V and 6 bases from J, with 14 bases in between. CDR3 nucleotide sequence: TGTGCCAGTAGTATGGACGGAGGAAGAGCCGGGGAGCTGTTTTTT. Its translation: CASSMDGGRAGELFF.

This chain uses TRBV6-5 with TRBJ1-4, with a tentative D call TRBD1 (5 bases). The CDR3 contains 14 residues. Germline CDR1 MNHEY, CDR2 SVGAGI. The V end was cut by 6 bases, the J end by 4 bases, with 12 bases between. CDR3 amino acids: CASRQTGDNEKLFF. In nucleotides, the CDR3 is TGTGCCAGCAGGCAAACAGGAGATAATGAAAAACTGTTTTTT.

The chain combines TRBV6-2 or TRBV6-3 with TRBJ1-2, with D possibly being TRBD1 (5 bases). Germline values: CDR1 MNHEY, CDR2 SVGEGT. The CDR3 covers 13 residues. Trimming shortened V by 2 bases and J by 8 bases, and 12 bases separated the two germline ends. The CDR3 DNA is TGTGCCAGCAGTTACCAGGGAGGATCAGGCTACACCTTC. Translating gives CASSYQGGSGYTF.

The sample holds many counts of this clone. V and J are TRBV27 and TRBJ2-7; the D gene is possibly TRBD2 (6 bases). This CDR3 is 14 amino acids long. From germline, CDR1 is MNHEY and CDR2 SMNVEV (reference sequence). Trimming removed 1 base at V and 6 bases at J, with 13 bases between. The CDR3 region is CASSLWGTVREQYF. In DNA form, the CDR3 reads TGTGCCAGCAGTTTATGGGGGACTGTCCGCGAGCAGTACTTC.

DNA of the CDR3: TGTGCCAGCAGTGAAATGGAGGGCTACGGAAACACCATATATTTT. Protein: CASSEMEGYGNTIYF. The chain combines TRBV6-1 with TRBJ1-3, with D hard to call. CDR3 length: 15 residues. Trimming left V 2 bases short and J 4 bases short, with 12 bases between. Germline V gene sequence: CDR1 MNHNS, CDR2 SASEGT.

On this clone itself: The identical CDR3 is also encoded by other nucleotide sequences in the sample. The chain couples TRBV19 to TRBJ1-2; no reliable D call. Trimming removed 1 base at V and 2 bases at J, with 8 bases between. The CDR3 covers 14 residues. Germline V gene lookup returns CDR1 LNHDA and CDR2 SQIVND (reference sequence). CDR3 sequence (DNA): TGTGCCAGTAGTATAGTAGGAGGGAACTATGGCTACACCTTC. Its protein is CASSIVGGNYGYTF. Variable domain in full (rest from reference TRBV19 and TRBJ1-2): DGGITQSPKYLFRKEGQNVTLSCEQNLNHDAMYWYRQDPGQGLRLIYYSQIVNDFQKGDIAEGYSVSREKKESFPLTVTSAQKNPTAFYLCASSIVGGNYGYTFGSGTRLTVV.

CDR3 coding DNA: TGTGCCAGCAGCTTAAGAGGCGGGGTCTCCGGGGAGCTGTTTTTT. Amino acids: CASSLRGGVSGELFF. V usage is TRBV7-8 and J usage is TRBJ2-2, with D maybe TRBD2 (6 bases). CDR1 is SGHVS and CDR2 is FQNEAQ in the germline V gene. The V end was cut by 2 bases, the J end by 6 bases, with 13 bases between. The CDR3 runs to 15 residues.

The rearrangement uses TRBV11-2 and TRBJ2-5; 10 bases agree with TRBD2. This CDR3 comprises 18 residues. The germline V gene encodes CDR1 SGHAT and CDR2 FQNNGV. J lost 0 bases, V lost 0 bases, and 7 bases had no gene match. The CDR3 nucleotides are TGTGCCAGCAGCTTAGATCTTTATGGACTAGCGGACCAAGAGACCCAGTACTTC. Protein product: CASSLDLYGLADQETQYF.

The chain uses TRBV11-3 and TRBJ2-1; D call uncertain. This CDR3 region has 13 residues. CDR1 SGHNT and CDR2 YENEEA come from the germline V gene. Trimming removed 1 base at V and 10 bases at J, with 11 bases between. The CDR3 protein is CASSLVVAGEQFF. CDR3 DNA sequence: TGTGCCAGCAGCTTAGTGGTGGCAGGCGAGCAGTTCTTC. Supplemented by reference TRBV11-3 and TRBJ2-1, the full variable domain reads EAGVVQSPRYKIIEKKQPVAFWCNPISGHNTLYWYLQNLGQGPELLIRYENEEAVDDSQLPKDRFSAERLKGVDSTLKIQPAELGDSAVYLCASSLVVAGEQFFGPGTRLTVL.

The rearrangement uses TRBV3-1 (or the pseudogene TRBV3-2) and TRBJ1-3, with 7 bases that match TRBD1. The CDR3 is made up of 16 amino acids. With 2 bases clipped from V and 5 bases from J, the junction kept 9 bases outside the gene matches. Germline V gene sequence: CDR1 LGHDT, CDR2 YNNKEL (reference sequence). CDR3 residues: CASSQPLQGGRNTIYF. DNA of the CDR3: TGTGCCAGCAGCCAACCTCTTCAGGGGGGCAGAAACACCATATATTTT.

This sequence joins TRBV7-2 and TRBJ1-1; D is perhaps TRBD1 (5 bases). CDR1 SGHTA and CDR2 FQGNSA come from the germline V gene. V was cut by 4 bases and J by 1 base, with 7 bases left in between. CDR3 length equals 13 residues. The CDR3 DNA sequence: TGTGCCAGCAGCTCCGGACAGAACACTGAAGCTTTCTTT. It translates to CASSSGQNTEAFF.

The chain combines TRBV7-6 with TRBJ2-1; 11 bases are a match to TRBD2. The CDR3 contains 21 residues. J was trimmed by 1 base and V by 2 bases; bases with no gene match: 16. Germline V lookup: CDR1 SGHVS, CDR2 FNYEAQ. CDR3 in DNA: TGTGCCAGCAGCTTATCACCCATGGGGCGGCTAGCGGGAGGATCCTACAATGAGCAGTTCTTC. Translation: CASSLSPMGRLAGGSYNEQFF.

The J gene is TRBJ1-3, the V gene TRBV4-3; tentative D call: TRBD1 (5 bases). In germline, CDR1 is LGHNA, CDR2 YSLEER. V lost 0 bases and J lost 2, with 14 bases in between. The CDR3 loop spans 17 amino acids. This chain's CDR3 is CASSQDDGWTPGNTIYF. CDR3 nucleotides: TGCGCCAGCAGCCAAGATGACGGGTGGACACCTGGAAACACCATATATTTT.